Listed below are T cell receptor beta chains from one sample, sequenced in a study of Tregs in tolerant kidney transplant recipients. The table came from immunoSEQ multiplex PCR; TCRdb's copy has only in-frame clones and leaves some out. The sample consists of approximately 82,000 clones, 80% to 95% of them appearing once. The input for sequencing was CD4+ T cells from blood (PBMCs), taken 12 months after the transplant. The receptors derive from a human patient who received a combined kidney and bone marrow transplant. Some T cells may arise from the graft donor. Both conserved end residues are part of each CDR3. Each record gives: J gene, clone size, D gene, V gene, CDR3 DNA, CDR3 protein. A D gene is named only where the DNA matches it firmly. Size is omitted from some rows. Given values are once, few, many or a class for expanded clones.

TRBJ2-3 . TRBD2 TRBV7-7 TGTGCGTTTCGGTCACTAGCGGGAGTGATGGCAGATACGCAGTATTTT CAFRSLAGVMADTQYF
TRBJ1-2 . TRBD1 TRBV9 TGTGCCAGCAGCTCCCGGACAGGAGGTAACTATGGCTACACCTTC CASSSRTGGNYGYTF
TRBJ2-5 once TRBD1 TRBV6-5 TGTGCCAGCAGCCCACAGGGGGCGATAATGGAGACCCAGTACTTC CASSPQGAIMETQYF
TRBJ2-7 . . TRBV2 TGTGCCAGCAGCCCCCTATACGAGCAGTACTTC CASSPLYEQYF
TRBJ1-2 . . TRBV5-5 TGTGCCAGCAGCCCCAACGTCGGCAGGGGCTCTGGCTACACCTTC CASSPNVGRGSGYTF
TRBJ2-7 . TRBD1 TRBV11-1 TGTGCCAGCAGCTTAGTCTCCCAGGGGGCCTACGAGCAGTACTTC CASSLVSQGAYEQYF
TRBJ2-3 . TRBD2 TRBV7-9 TGTGCCAGCAGCCTAGGCCAAGGGACTAGAAGCACAGATACGCAGTATTTT CASSLGQGTRSTDTQYF
TRBJ1-2 . TRBD1 TRBV4-3 TGCGCCAGCAGCCAAGAGGACAGGGTCTCTAACTATGGCTACACCTTC CASSQEDRVSNYGYTF
TRBJ2-7 . TRBD2 TRBV19 TGTGCCAGTAGTATAGATCATACTAGCGGGAGGCCCTACGAGCAGTACTTC CASSIDHTSGRPYEQYF
TRBJ1-6 . TRBD1 TRBV5-1 TGCGCCAGCAGCTCACATCCGGGACAGAAGAATTCACCCCTCCACTTT CASSSHPGQKNSPLHF
TRBJ1-5 . TRBD1 TRBV27 TGTGCCAGCACAAGTTACAGGGGTAGCCAGCCCCAGCATTTT CASTSYRGSQPQHF
TRBJ2-2 . TRBD1 TRBV6-6 TGTGCCAGCAGTCCCAGGACAGGGTACACCGGGGAGCTGTTTTTT CASSPRTGYTGELFF
TRBJ1-2 . TRBD1 TRBV7-6 TGTGCCAGCAGCTTTGGAGGGACAGAACAGTTTCCTAGTTATGGCTACACCTTC CASSFGGTEQFPSYGYTF
TRBJ1-3 once . TRBV4-3 TGCGCCAGCAGCCAAGATTGGGAGGGGATCGTTAGAAACACCATATATTTT CASSQDWEGIVRNTIYF
TRBJ2-7 . . TRBV6-1 TGTGCCAGCAGTGCACGTAGCTCCTACGAGCAGTACTTC CASSARSSYEQYF
TRBJ1-1 . TRBD1 TRBV7-9 TGTGCCAGCAGCTTCGTGACAGGGGGTAACACTGAAGCTTTCTTT CASSFVTGGNTEAFF
TRBJ2-3 . TRBD2 TRBV5-4 TGTGCCAGCAGCAAGACTAGCGGGGGGGCCCATACGCAGTATTTT CASSKTSGGAHTQYF
TRBJ2-7 . . TRBV4-1 TGCGCCAGCAGCCCGAACAAATTACAGCAAAACGAGCAGTACTTC CASSPNKLQQNEQYF
TRBJ2-5 . . TRBV15 TGTGCCACCAGCAGAGATCTGGTTGGTTGGGGAGGCGAGACCCAGTACTTC CATSRDLVGWGGETQYF
TRBJ2-3 . TRBD2 TRBV7-3 TGTGCCAGCAGCTGGAGCGGGAGGAACACAGATACGCAGTATTTT CASSWSGRNTDTQYF
TRBJ2-3 . TRBD1 TRBV7-9 TGTGCCAGCAGCTCCGGGACAGCGGATAGCACAGATACGCAGTATTTT CASSSGTADSTDTQYF
TRBJ1-2 . . TRBV19 TGTGCCAGTAGTATCATTCAGAGGGAGGGTGGCTACACCTTC CASSIIQREGGYTF
TRBJ1-2 . TRBD1 TRBV19 TGTGCCAGTAGTATAGCAAGGACAGGGGTTTACGGCTACACCTTC CASSIARTGVYGYTF
TRBJ1-5 once . TRBV19 TGTGCCAGTAGGGAGATTCAGTTTAATCGGCCCCAGCATTTT CASREIQFNRPQHF
TRBJ2-3 . TRBD2 TRBV15 TGTGCCACCAGCAGGGGGACTAGCGGGATCACAGATACGCAGTATTTT CATSRGTSGITDTQYF
TRBJ1-1 . . TRBV27 TGTGCCAGCAGTTTCTCTGTCGGGGCTGAAGCTTTCTTT CASSFSVGAEAFF
TRBJ1-2 . . TRBV9 TGTGCCAGCAGCGCCAACTTAGATTATGGCTACACCTTC CASSANLDYGYTF
TRBJ1-2 . . TRBV7-2 TGTGCCAGCAGCTTAGGATTGGGACTGCCCTATGGCTACACCTTC CASSLGLGLPYGYTF
TRBJ2-7 . . TRBV4-3 TGCGCCAGCAGCCAACTTCGACGGGCCCCTACGGAGGAGTACTTC CASSQLRRAPTEEYF
TRBJ2-3 few TRBD2 TRBV7-2 TGTGCCAGCAGCATGACTAGCGGGGGTACGCAGTATTTT CASSMTSGGTQYF